These T cell receptor beta chains were read from a single sample in a study of cytomegalovirus exposure and HLA in healthy donors. The table came from immunoSEQ multiplex PCR; TCRdb's copy has only in-frame clones and leaves some out. The data contain 150,000 to 200,000 clones, more than 70% of them singletons. The sample comprised PBMCs. The receptor source for this set is a woman aged 18-30 years in good health and CMV-seronegative. Each CDR3 is given with its conserved first and last residue. The D gene is left open where the match is weak. Only part of the rows carry a size: once, few, many, or a class if the clone is expanded.

-	-	TRBV7-9	TRBJ2-3	TGTGCCAGCAGCTTAGGCAGGGCTCTTCCAGATACGCAGTATTTT	CASSLGRALPDTQYF
-	-	TRBV13	TRBJ2-7	TGTGCCAGCAGCTTAGGCGGCCTTCGGGGTGCCTACGAGCAGTACTTC	CASSLGGLRGAYEQYF
-	-	TRBV7-2	TRBJ1-2	TGTGCCAGCAGCCGACAGCAACTTTTGGGCTATGGCTACACCTTC	CASSRQQLLGYGYTF
-	TRBD2	TRBV10-3	TRBJ2-1	TGTGCCATCAGTGAGGGGAGCGGGAAGGAGTTCTTC	CAISEGSGKEFF
-	-	TRBV19	TRBJ1-4	TGTGCCAGTAGTCAACAGGGCTCCTGGGGAAAACTGTTTTTT	CASSQQGSWGKLFF
-	-	TRBV20-1	TRBJ1-1	TGCAGTGCTTTACACAACACTGAAGCTTTCTTT	CSALHNTEAFF
-	-	TRBV15	TRBJ1-2	TGTGCCACCAGCGGAGAAAGCCAGGGCCACTATGGCTACACCTTC	CATSGESQGHYGYTF
-	-	TRBV7-3	TRBJ2-1	TGTGCCAGCAGCCTCAGTGGAACGGGGGGCCCCTACAATGAGCAGTTCTTC	CASSLSGTGGPYNEQFF
-	TRBD1	TRBV4-1	TRBJ2-2	TGCGCCAGCAGCCAAGATCAAAGGGACAGAGCTATTACCGGGGAGCTGTTTTTT	CASSQDQRDRAITGELFF
-	-	TRBV7-8	TRBJ2-5	TGTGCCAGCAGCTTAGGACAGTCTAAAGAGACCCAGTACTTC	CASSLGQSKETQYF
-	TRBD2	TRBV9	TRBJ2-3	TGTGCCAGCAGCGTAGTTGGGGGAGGGCGGGATACGCAGTATTTT	CASSVVGGGRDTQYF
-	TRBD2	TRBV7-9	TRBJ2-3	TGTGCCAGCAGCGCTAGCGGGACGGGGATAGATACGCAGTATTTT	CASSASGTGIDTQYF
-	TRBD2	TRBV15	TRBJ2-5	TGTGCCACCAGCAGAGCTGGACTAGCGGGAGCCGGGGAGACCCAGTACTTC	CATSRAGLAGAGETQYF
once	-	TRBV7-2	TRBJ1-4	TGTGCCAGCAGCTTAGTCGGGGGGCTCGGAGGTGAAAAACTGTTTTTT	CASSLVGGLGGEKLFF
-	-	TRBV6-1	TRBJ1-3	TGTGCCAGCAGTGAAGCGAGGCGGATTGGAAACACCATATATTTT	CASSEARRIGNTIYF
-	-	TRBV6-1	TRBJ2-7	TGTGCCAGCAGTGCCCCCATGGCGGGCCCCTACGAGCAGTACTTC	CASSAPMAGPYEQYF
-	-	TRBV25-1	TRBJ1-1	TGTGCCACCGGTAAGGAGGGAACTGAAGCTTTCTTT	CATGKEGTEAFF
once	TRBD1	TRBV10-3	TRBJ1-6	TGTGCCATCAGGGGGACAGGGCAGAATAATTCACCCCTCCACTTT	CAIRGTGQNNSPLHF
-	TRBD2	TRBV5-1	TRBJ2-7	TGCGCCAGCAGCTTAATTTCTAGCGGGTACCACATTTCTTCCTACGAGCAGTACTTC	CASSLISSGYHISSYEQYF
-	-	TRBV15	TRBJ2-7	TGTGCCACCAGCGGGGCTGGACCTAACTCCTACGAGCAGTACTTC	CATSGAGPNSYEQYF
few	-	TRBV30	TRBJ1-1	TGTGCCTGGACAGGGGTATACACTGAAGCTTTCTTT	CAWTGVYTEAFF
-	TRBD1	TRBV27	TRBJ1-1	TGTGCCAGCAGAAAGACAGGGGTAGACTTAGCTTTCTTT	CASRKTGVDLAFF
once	TRBD1	TRBV7-6	TRBJ2-1	TGTGCCAGCAGCTTAGCCTGGGGACAGGAGCAGTTCTTC	CASSLAWGQEQFF
-	TRBD1	TRBV5-6	TRBJ1-1	TGTGCCAGCAGCTTGGGGGACAGGGTAGTTGAAGCTTTCTTT	CASSLGDRVVEAFF
-	-	TRBV25-1	TRBJ1-1	TGTGCCAGCACCCTTGGGGGGAGCACTGAAGCTTTCTTT	CASTLGGSTEAFF
-	TRBD1	TRBV23-1	TRBJ1-5	TGCGCCAGCAGCCCAGACAGGGGGCGTAGTAAGCCCCAGCATTTT	CASSPDRGRSKPQHF
few	-	TRBV5-1	TRBJ2-7	TGCGCCAGCAGCTGGAAATCAGGGAACGAGCAGTACTTC	CASSWKSGNEQYF
-	TRBD2	TRBV29-1	TRBJ2-3	TGCAGCGTTGTGTCGGCTAGCGGGGGGGGAGGCACAGATACGCAGTATTTT	CSVVSASGGGGTDTQYF
-	-	TRBV11-2	TRBJ2-1	TGTGCCAGCAGATCTAAGACAGAAAACAATGAGCAGTTCTTC	CASRSKTENNEQFF
-	-	TRBV14	TRBJ1-1	TGTGCCAGCAGCCAAAGTAAGAGGGCCGACCAAGCTTTCTTT	CASSQSKRADQAFF
-	TRBD2	TRBV7-2	TRBJ2-7	TGTGCCAGCAGCTTAGGGGTTCTAGCGGGAGACTCCGAGCAGTACTTC	CASSLGVLAGDSEQYF
-	TRBD1	TRBV15	TRBJ1-6	TGTGCCACCAGCGTGGGGGACAGGGGGTCTGGATCACCCCTCCACTTT	CATSVGDRGSGSPLHF